This TCR beta chain comes out of a study of T cells expressing NK-cell markers. About the study: Sorted CD3+CD56-NKG2C+, CD3+CD56+NKG2C- and CD3+CD56+NKG2C+ T cells were the source of the TCR beta repertoires.

Concerning this clonotype itself: Antigen unknown.

Germline-derived CDR1 and CDR2 are LNHDA and SQIVND (reference sequence). The CDR3 loop spans 12 amino acids. TCR beta libraries carry UMIs added by 5'RACE template switching. Using the 5' RACE reads, TCRdb records one entry per CDR3 protein without DNA. The repertoire table contains roughly 390,000 distinct CDR3 sequences. Study results and limitations: Dominance of the CD3+CD56-NKG2C+ fraction by these clonotypes also held in a few donors.

Specimen: blood T cells: a sorted CD56 or NKG2C T cell subset, CD4+ or CD8+ T cells, or bulk PBMC T cells (not recorded which). The V call is TRBV19, the J call TRBJ2-3; absent DNA, TCRdb's TRBD2 call cannot be checked. The sequence was obtained from a woman in her 50s in good health. CDR3 amino acids: CATREYTDTQYF.